These T cell receptor beta chains were read from a single sample in a study of T cell responses to AZD1222 COVID-19 vaccine. Clones were read by immunoSEQ multiplex PCR, and TCRdb kept only the in-frame ones, dropping some. The profile shows around 140,000 clones, about 93% of them singletons. Sequenced here: peripheral blood, sampled on day 0 of AZD1222 vaccination. The receptors come from an adult in good health. CDR3s include the opening cysteine and the closing phenylalanine or tryptophan. D genes are given only for firm matches. Clone size, where shown, is once, few, many, or a class for clones that have expanded.

D gene: -; V gene: TRBV2; clone size: -; J gene: TRBJ1-5; CDR3 DNA: TGTGCCAGCAGTGAATGGGCAGGGAGTCAGCCCCAGCATTTT; CDR3 protein: CASSEWAGSQPQHF
D gene: -; V gene: TRBV4-1; clone size: -; J gene: TRBJ1-2; CDR3 DNA: TGCGCCAGCAGCCAGGGGATGGCTAACTATGGCTACACCTTC; CDR3 protein: CASSQGMANYGYTF
D gene: TRBD2; V gene: TRBV27; clone size: -; J gene: TRBJ2-5; CDR3 DNA: TGTGCCAGCAGTTCTCAGCGGGATTGGACCCAGTACTTC; CDR3 protein: CASSSQRDWTQYF
D gene: -; V gene: TRBV7-9; clone size: -; J gene: TRBJ2-7; CDR3 DNA: TGTGCCAGCAGCTTAGTCGCGACAGGAACGTCCTACGAGCAGTACTTC; CDR3 protein: CASSLVATGTSYEQYF
D gene: -; V gene: TRBV7-2; clone size: -; J gene: TRBJ1-2; CDR3 DNA: TGTGCCAGCAGCCCTTATAGGCCTCTTGACTATGGCTACACCTTC; CDR3 protein: CASSPYRPLDYGYTF
D gene: TRBD1; V gene: TRBV9; clone size: -; J gene: TRBJ1-2; CDR3 DNA: TGTGCCAGCAGCAACCGGGACAGGACTCAAACTAACTATGGCTACACCTTC; CDR3 protein: CASSNRDRTQTNYGYTF
D gene: -; V gene: TRBV19; clone size: -; J gene: TRBJ1-5; CDR3 DNA: TGTGCCAGTAGTATAGGGCAGGGCAGCAGCAATCAGCCCCAGCATTTT; CDR3 protein: CASSIGQGSSNQPQHF
D gene: -; V gene: TRBV6-2/TRBV6-3; clone size: -; J gene: TRBJ1-5; CDR3 DNA: TGTGCCAGCAGTAGGACAGAGTATAATCAGCCCCAGCATTTT; CDR3 protein: CASSRTEYNQPQHF
D gene: -; V gene: TRBV6-5; clone size: once; J gene: TRBJ1-2; CDR3 DNA: TGTGCCAGCAGTCACTCCTCCGGGTCAAACTATGGCTACACCTTC; CDR3 protein: CASSHSSGSNYGYTF
D gene: TRBD1; V gene: TRBV5-6; clone size: -; J gene: TRBJ1-1; CDR3 DNA: TGTGCCAGCAGCTGGTGGGACAGACTGAACACTGAAGCTTTCTTT; CDR3 protein: CASSWWDRLNTEAFF
D gene: -; V gene: TRBV5-4; clone size: few; J gene: TRBJ1-2; CDR3 DNA: TGTGCCAGCAGCTTGGCAGGGTATTCCGGCTACACCTTC; CDR3 protein: CASSLAGYSGYTF
D gene: TRBD1; V gene: TRBV18; clone size: -; J gene: TRBJ2-7; CDR3 DNA: TGTGCCAGCTCACCCTCAGGGGGCCCTTACTACGAGCAGTACTTC; CDR3 protein: CASSPSGGPYYEQYF
D gene: TRBD1; V gene: TRBV6-5; clone size: once; J gene: TRBJ1-2; CDR3 DNA: TGTGCCAGCAGTTACGGACAGGGGGCAATTTTCGATGGCTACACCTTC; CDR3 protein: CASSYGQGAIFDGYTF
D gene: TRBD2; V gene: TRBV19; clone size: -; J gene: TRBJ2-1; CDR3 DNA: TGTGCCAGTAGTATAAGACTAGCGGGGGGGCTTGGTGAGCAGTTCTTC; CDR3 protein: CASSIRLAGGLGEQFF
D gene: TRBD1; V gene: TRBV18; clone size: once; J gene: TRBJ1-3; CDR3 DNA: TGTGCCAGCTCGCCGGGACAGATTAGCTCTGGAAACACCATATATTTT; CDR3 protein: CASSPGQISSGNTIYF
D gene: -; V gene: TRBV11-2; clone size: -; J gene: TRBJ1-1; CDR3 DNA: TGTGCCAGCAGCTTAAGGAGGGCGGGCGCCAGCACTGAAGCTTTCTTT; CDR3 protein: CASSLRRAGASTEAFF
D gene: -; V gene: TRBV18; clone size: few; J gene: TRBJ1-2; CDR3 DNA: TGTGCCAGCTCACCCTCCGAAGGACGCGGCTACACCTTC; CDR3 protein: CASSPSEGRGYTF
D gene: -; V gene: TRBV13; clone size: -; J gene: TRBJ1-2; CDR3 DNA: TGTGCCACCACCCCAGGGGCGCGGGTGGATGGCTACACCTTC; CDR3 protein: CATTPGARVDGYTF
D gene: -; V gene: TRBV3-1/TRBV3-2; clone size: -; J gene: TRBJ1-3; CDR3 DNA: TGTGCCAGCAGCCAAGAAGTGTCCGGATCTGGAAACACCATATATTTT; CDR3 protein: CASSQEVSGSGNTIYF
D gene: TRBD2; V gene: TRBV6-5; clone size: -; J gene: TRBJ2-7; CDR3 DNA: TGTGCCAGCAGACCACTAGCGGGATCGTACGAGCAGTACTTC; CDR3 protein: CASRPLAGSYEQYF
D gene: -; V gene: TRBV5-6; clone size: -; J gene: TRBJ2-1; CDR3 DNA: TGTGCCAGCAAGACCTCCGGGACTGGCGCTGGGAATGAGCAGTTCTTC; CDR3 protein: CASKTSGTGAGNEQFF
D gene: -; V gene: TRBV5-4; clone size: once; J gene: TRBJ2-1; CDR3 DNA: TGTGCCAGTACCAAACTAGACAACTCCTACAATGAGCAGTTCTTC; CDR3 protein: CASTKLDNSYNEQFF
D gene: TRBD1; V gene: TRBV28; clone size: -; J gene: TRBJ1-5; CDR3 DNA: TGTGCCAGCAGTTTTAGGGACAGGGGCAGTCGGCCCCAGCATTTT; CDR3 protein: CASSFRDRGSRPQHF
D gene: -; V gene: TRBV7-2; clone size: -; J gene: TRBJ2-7; CDR3 DNA: TGTGCCAGCAGCTTAGTGTCCGGTCGGGCAGACTACGAGCAGTACTTC; CDR3 protein: CASSLVSGRADYEQYF
D gene: -; V gene: TRBV5-4; clone size: -; J gene: TRBJ1-2; CDR3 DNA: TGTGCCAGCAGCTCTTCGCAGGGTAACTATGGCTACACCTTC; CDR3 protein: CASSSSQGNYGYTF
D gene: -; V gene: TRBV5-4; clone size: -; J gene: TRBJ1-4; CDR3 DNA: TGTGCCAGCAGTCGCGGTGGAACTAATGAAAAACTGTTTTTT; CDR3 protein: CASSRGGTNEKLFF
D gene: TRBD2; V gene: TRBV5-1; clone size: -; J gene: TRBJ2-1; CDR3 DNA: TGCGCCAGCAGCACTAGCGGGGGGTACGATGAGCAGTTCTTC; CDR3 protein: CASSTSGGYDEQFF
D gene: -; V gene: TRBV5-6; clone size: -; J gene: TRBJ1-2; CDR3 DNA: TGTGCCAGCAGCTTGGCCGGGAGGCGAAGTATTTATGGCTACACCTTC; CDR3 protein: CASSLAGRRSIYGYTF
D gene: -; V gene: TRBV28; clone size: once; J gene: TRBJ1-5; CDR3 DNA: TGTGCCAGCAGTCCGCGTCAAGGGACCAATCAGCCCCAGCATTTT; CDR3 protein: CASSPRQGTNQPQHF